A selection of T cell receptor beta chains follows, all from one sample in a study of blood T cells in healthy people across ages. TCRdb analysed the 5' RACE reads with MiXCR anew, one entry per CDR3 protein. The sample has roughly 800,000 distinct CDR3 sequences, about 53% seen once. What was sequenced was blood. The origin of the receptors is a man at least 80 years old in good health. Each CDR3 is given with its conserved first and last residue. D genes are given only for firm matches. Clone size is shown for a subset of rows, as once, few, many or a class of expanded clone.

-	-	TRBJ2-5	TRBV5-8	CASSSLAFQETQYF	TGTGCCAGCAGCAGCCTGGCCTTTCAAGAGACCCAGTACTTC
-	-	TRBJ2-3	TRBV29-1	CSVVTGLHRYAYF	TGCAGCGTTGTAACAGGACTGCACAGATACGCGTATTTT
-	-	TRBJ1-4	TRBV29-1	CSVAGVATNEKLFF	TGCAGCGTCGCAGGGGTTGCAACTAATGAAAAACTGTTTTTT
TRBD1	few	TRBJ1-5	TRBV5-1	CASSLGTGANQPQHF	TGTGCCAGCAGCCTCGGGACAGGGGCCAATCAGCCCCAGCATTTT
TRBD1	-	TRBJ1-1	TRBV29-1	CSVGQGVPEAFF	TGCAGCGTGGGACAGGGGGTGCCTGAAGCTTTCTTT
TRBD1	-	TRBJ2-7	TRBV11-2	CASSLIQGALSPYEQYF	TGTGCCAGCAGCCTAATTCAGGGGGCGCTTAGTCCCTACGAGCAGTACTTC
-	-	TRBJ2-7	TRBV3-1	CASSQGVGGVHEQYF	TGTGCCAGCAGCCAAGGAGTGGGAGGAGTCCACGAGCAGTACTTC
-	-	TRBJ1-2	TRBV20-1	CSAIPAAGNYGYTF	TGCAGTGCTATCCCCGCAGCGGGCAACTATGGCTACACCTTC
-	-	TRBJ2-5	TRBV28	CASSLSWKGEGETQYF	TGTGCCAGCAGTCTCTCTTGGAAGGGTGAGGGGGAGACCCAGTACTTC
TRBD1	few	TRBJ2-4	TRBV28	CASRKTGGQTKNIQYF	TGTGCCAGCAGGAAGACAGGGGGTCAGACCAAAAACATTCAGTACTTC
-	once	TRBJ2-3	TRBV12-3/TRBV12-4	CGSRRGDTQYF	TGTGGCAGCAGAAGGGGGGATACGCAGTATTTT
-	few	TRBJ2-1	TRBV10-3	CAIGIDNEQFF	TGTGCCATCGGAATCGACAATGAGCAGTTCTTC
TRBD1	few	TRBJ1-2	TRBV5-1	CASSLVGRTGGSFYGYTF	TGCGCCAGCAGCTTGGTGGGCCGGACAGGGGGCTCCTTTTATGGCTACACCTTC
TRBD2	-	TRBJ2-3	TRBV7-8	CASSLGGPGLAGGRSDTQYF	TGTGCCAGCAGCTTAGGGGGCCCGGGACTAGCGGGAGGTCGCTCAGATACGCAGTATTTT
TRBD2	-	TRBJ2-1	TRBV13	CASSLELAGDEQFF	TGTGCCAGCAGCTTAGAGCTAGCGGGGGATGAGCAGTTCTTC
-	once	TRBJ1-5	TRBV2	CASSVWVDQPQHF	TGTGCCAGCAGTGTTTGGGTGGATCAGCCCCAGCATTTT
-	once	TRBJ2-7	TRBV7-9	CASSPNQWGSYEQYF	TGTGCCAGCAGCCCCAATCAGTGGGGCTCTTACGAGCAGTACTTC
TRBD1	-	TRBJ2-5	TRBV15	CATSEGQGIYNEQYF	TGTGCCACCAGCGAGGGACAGGGGATCTACAATGAGCAGTACTTC
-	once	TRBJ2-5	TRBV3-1	CASRQSREQAIAAETQYF	TGTGCCAGCAGGCAGAGCCGGGAACAGGCGATAGCTGCAGAGACCCAGTACTTC
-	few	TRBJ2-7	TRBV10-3	CAIVRDPLSNEQYF	TGTGCCATCGTCCGGGACCCCCTGTCGAACGAGCAGTACTTC
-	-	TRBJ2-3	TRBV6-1	CASSVQDRVGTDTQYF	TGTGCCAGCAGTGTCCAGGACCGTGTTGGCACAGATACGCAGTATTTT
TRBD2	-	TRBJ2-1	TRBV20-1	CSARERTSGNNEQFF	TGCAGTGCTAGAGAGCGGACTAGCGGAAACAATGAGCAGTTCTTC
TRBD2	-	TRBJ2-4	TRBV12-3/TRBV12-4	CASSFAGTSGSREQYF	TGTGCCAGCAGTTTTGCCGGGACTAGCGGGAGTCGAGAGCAGTACTTC
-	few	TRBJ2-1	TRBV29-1	CSVSPSGPSYNEQFF	TGCAGCGTCAGCCCCAGCGGGCCGTCCTACAATGAGCAGTTCTTC
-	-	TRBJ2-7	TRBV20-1	CSAFLPGTGSYEQYF	TGCAGTGCGTTTCTTCCCGGGACGGGCTCCTACGAGCAGTACTTC
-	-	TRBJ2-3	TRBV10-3	CAISHKSLDSSSTDTQYF	TGTGCCATCAGTCACAAAAGCCTCGACAGCTCTAGCACAGATACGCAGTATTTT
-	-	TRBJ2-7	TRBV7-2	CASSPAGGAAYEQYF	TGTGCCAGCAGCCCAGCGGGCGGGGCAGCCTACGAGCAGTACTTC
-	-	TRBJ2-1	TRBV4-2	CASRSLGANSYNEQFF	TGTGCCAGCAGGTCCCTCGGGGCGAACTCCTACAATGAGCAGTTCTTC
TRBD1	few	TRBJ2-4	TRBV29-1	CSVGTGGGNIQYF	TGCAGCGTAGGGACAGGTGGTGGGAACATTCAGTACTTC
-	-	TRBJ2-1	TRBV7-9	CASSQAPRSYNEQFF	TGTGCCAGCAGCCAAGCCCCCCGGTCCTACAATGAGCAGTTCTTC